The 26 T cell receptor beta chains below come from one sample, sequenced in a study of blood T cell repertoires in COVID-19. TCRdb keeps only in-frame clones here, not all; method: immunoSEQ multiplex PCR. In the table there are around 300,000 clones, around nine tenths of which are singletons. The sequenced sample consisted of peripheral blood. These receptor sequences come from a woman in her 30s with COVID-19, enrolled during active disease.

The genes are TRBV30 and TRBJ2-1; 7 positions agree with TRBD1. Germline lookup yields CDR1 GTSNPN and CDR2 SVGIG (reference sequence). J lost 5 bases, V lost 0 bases, and 4 bases had no gene match. This CDR3 contains 14 residues. Written as DNA, the CDR3 is TGTGCCTGGAGTGTAGGACAGGTCCACAATGAGCAGTTCTTC. Its translation is CAWSVGQVHNEQFF.

This sequence joins TRBV7-6 and TRBJ2-7; 9 positions agree with TRBD2. Germline CDR1 reads SGHVS; CDR2 reads FNYEAQ. J gave up 9 bases and V 1 base, and 13 bases lay outside the gene matches. CDR3 size: 16 residues. For the CDR3, the DNA is TGTGCCAGCAGCTTAGATGCGGTCTCCGCGGGAGGGAGGCAGTACTTC. It encodes CASSLDAVSAGGRQYF.

The genes are TRBV10-3 and TRBJ2-4; 14 bases fit TRBD2. CDR3 size: 20 residues. CDR1 and CDR2 from the germline V gene are ENHRY and SYGVKD. Trimming cost V 7 bases and J 0 bases; bases outside gene matches: 14. The CDR3 protein is CAITGLPGLAGVRAKNIQYF. CDR3 nucleotides: TGTGCCATCACGGGATTACCGGGACTAGCGGGAGTCCGAGCCAAAAACATTCAGTACTTC.

The rearrangement links TRBV2 to TRBJ2-4, with 7 bases lining up with TRBD1. Germline V gene data show CDR1 as SNHLY and CDR2 as FYNNEI. The junction had 16 bases not matched to a gene; V was cut back by 11 bases and J by 6 bases. The CDR3 extends over 15 amino acids. The DNA of the CDR3 is TGTGCCGGATCCGTTGAACAGGGGATCGGAAACATTCAGTACTTC. Protein product: CAGSVEQGIGNIQYF.

The V call is TRBV4-1, the J call TRBJ2-1; D uncertain. The CDR3 spans 14 residues. Germline assignment: CDR1 MGHRA and CDR2 YSYEKL. V shed 1 base and J shed 7 bases, with 11 bases lying between them. The CDR3 loop is CASSQVNGENEQFF. Here the CDR3 DNA reads TGCGCCAGCAGCCAAGTTAACGGTGAGAATGAGCAGTTCTTC.

This sequence joins TRBV6-6 and TRBJ1-6; possible D gene TRBD1, 6 bases. The germline CDR1 and CDR2 sequences are MNHNY and SVGAGI (reference sequence). V was cut by 5 bases and J by 2 bases, with 10 bases left in between. CDR3 length: 15 amino acids. This CDR3 is CASSVRQAYNSPLHF. Written as DNA, the CDR3 is TGTGCCAGCAGTGTTAGACAGGCCTATAATTCACCCCTCCACTTT.

V gene TRBV30 combines with J gene TRBJ1-5; 7 bases are a match to TRBD1. The V gene end was trimmed by 1 base and the J gene end by 6 bases; junction bases not matched to a gene: 6. This CDR3 spans 14 amino acids. Germline V CDR1 and CDR2: GTSNPN, SVGIG (reference sequence). The DNA of the CDR3 is TGTGCCTGGAGTGAGAACAGGGGTTCTCAGCCCCAGCATTTT. Translating gives CAWSENRGSQPQHF.

The chain links TRBV3-1 (or the pseudogene TRBV3-2) to TRBJ2-2; 7 positions match TRBD1. V lost 5 bases, J lost 6 bases, and 0 bases stayed unmatched. Germline values: CDR1 LGHDT, CDR2 YNNKEL (reference sequence). This CDR3 has 12 amino acids. CDR3 sequence: CASSRGPGELFF. The CDR3 DNA reads TGTGCCAGCAGCAGGGGGCCCGGGGAGCTGTTTTTT.

The gene calls are TRBV6-5 and TRBJ2-7, with 7 bases fitting TRBD1. The CDR3 has 15 amino acids. CDR1 MNHEY and CDR2 SVGAGI come from the germline V gene. The ends lost 5 bases at V and 4 bases at J; junction bases unmatched: 11. The CDR3 sequence: CASSPTGLFLYEQYF. CDR3 DNA: TGTGCCAGCAGTCCGACAGGGCTTTTTTTGTACGAGCAGTACTTC.

This chain uses TRBV5-1 with TRBJ1-1, with TRBD1 identical over 7 bases. V shed 0 bases, J shed 1 base, and the junction held 9 bases outside the gene matches. This CDR3 is 17 amino acids long. Germline V gene lookup returns CDR1 SGHRS and CDR2 YFSETQ. CDR3 DNA sequence: TGCGCCAGCAGCTTGGGGGGGACAGCTGTGAAGAACACTGAAGCTTTCTTT. Translating gives CASSLGGTAVKNTEAFF.

The gene calls are TRBV19 and TRBJ1-5, with D tentatively TRBD1 (5 bases). The CDR3 covers 13 residues. V gave up 7 bases and J gave up 5 bases, with 12 bases separating them. CDR1 is LNHDA and CDR2 is SQIVND in the germline V gene (reference sequence). The CDR3 loop is CASKKGSYQPQHF. CDR3 DNA sequence: TGTGCCAGTAAAAAGGGGTCCTATCAGCCCCAGCATTTT.

This chain joins TRBV7-3 and TRBJ2-5; the D is unclear. The germline V gene has CDR1 SGHTA and CDR2 FQGTGA. Trimming removed 5 bases at V and 7 bases at J, with 14 bases between. The CDR3 runs 13 residues. Here the CDR3 DNA reads TGTGCCAGCAGCCGACAACCCCTGGGGACCCAGTACTTC. The encoded protein is CASSRQPLGTQYF.

Turning to this clone: One end of the junction fails to match germline, which may point to a read error. This chain connects TRBV28 to TRBJ1-4; D unresolved. From germline, CDR1 is MDHEN and CDR2 SYDVKM. The CDR3 length is 15 residues. Here the CDR3 DNA reads TGTGCCTGCAGTTTAGAGGGCCTACCTTTGGAAAAACTGTTTTTT. It yields the protein CACSLEGLPLEKLFF.

The count of this clone is one. The CDR3 DNA reads as TGTGCCAGCAGCTTATCTTTACCAGGGCAATCACCCCTCCACTTT. Amino acids: CASSLSLPGQSPLHF. The J gene is TRBJ1-6, the V gene TRBV11-2; tentative D call: TRBD1 (5 bases). Germline CDR1 reads SGHAT; CDR2 reads FQNNGV. This CDR3 is built from 15 residues. V was pared by 2 bases and J by 10 bases, with 15 bases between.

V gene TRBV29-1 combines with J gene TRBJ2-7; perhaps TRBD1 as D (6 bases). V was cut by 0 bases and J by 3 bases, with 12 bases left in between. The CDR3 spans 14 residues. In germline, CDR1 is SQVTM, CDR2 ANQGSEA. The CDR3 nucleotides read TGCAGCGTTGAAGATAGCAGGGGAGACTACGAGCAGTACTTC. Protein: CSVEDSRGDYEQYF.

The chain employs TRBV28 and TRBJ1-1; TRBD1 aligns across 8 bases. The CDR3 is made up of 14 amino acids. Unmatched junction bases numbered 2, after V lost 2 bases and J lost 3 bases. Germline V gene sequence: CDR1 MDHEN, CDR2 SYDVKM. The CDR3 protein is CASSLNRGDTEAFF. For the CDR3, the DNA is TGTGCCAGCAGTTTAAACAGGGGGGACACTGAAGCTTTCTTT.

The chain is built from TRBV7-3 and TRBJ2-7; 7 bases are shared with TRBD1. After removal of 2 bases from V and 5 bases from J, the junction contained 3 bases not matched to a gene. This CDR3 has 13 residues. Germline V CDR1 and CDR2: SGHTA, FQGTGA. The DNA for the CDR3 is TGTGCCAGCAGCTTAGACAGGGACGACGAGCAGTACTTC. Its translation: CASSLDRDDEQYF.

V gene TRBV3-1 (or the pseudogene TRBV3-2) combines with J gene TRBJ2-1; 9 bases line up with TRBD2. J gave up 7 bases and V 4 bases, and 11 bases lay outside the gene matches. CDR3 size: 16 residues. Per germline, CDR1 LGHDT and CDR2 YNNKEL (reference sequence). The CDR3 reads CASSPTLAGFVNEQFF. The CDR3 DNA reads TGTGCCAGCAGCCCCACCCTAGCGGGATTTGTTAATGAGCAGTTCTTC.

V gene TRBV4-2 combines with J gene TRBJ2-1; 16 bases line up with TRBD2. The V and J ends lost 1 base and 0 bases, in that order; junction bases with no gene match: 6. This CDR3 region has 20 residues. CDR1 LGHNA and CDR2 YNFKEQ come from the germline V gene. CDR3 DNA: TGTGCCAGCAGCCAAGCTATGGGACTAGCGGGAGGGGGCTCCTACAATGAGCAGTTCTTC. Translated: CASSQAMGLAGGGSYNEQFF.

The rearrangement joins TRBV4-1 to TRBJ2-7, with TRBD2 as a possible D gene (6 bases). CDR1 is MGHRA and CDR2 is YSYEKL in the germline V gene. The CDR3 is made up of 14 amino acids. Trimming removed 2 bases at V and 2 bases at J, with 10 bases between. The CDR3 nucleotides read TGCGCCAGCAGCCAAATGGACTACACCTACGAGCAGTACTTC. Residues: CASSQMDYTYEQYF.

The chain has TRBV11-2 and TRBJ2-7; 11 nucleotides align to TRBD2. Trimming cost V 1 base and J 6 bases; bases outside gene matches: 2. This CDR3 has 14 residues. CDR1 and CDR2 (germline): SGHAT, FQNNGV. Here the CDR3 DNA reads TGTGCCAGCAGCTTAGGACTAGCGGGAATCGAGCAGTACTTC. Protein sequence: CASSLGLAGIEQYF.

V usage is TRBV5-1 and J usage is TRBJ1-6; tentative D call: TRBD1 (6 bases). CDR1 is SGHRS and CDR2 is YFSETQ in the germline V gene. The CDR3 runs to 16 residues. V lost 1 base, J lost 0 bases, and 8 bases lay in between. CDR3 residues: CASSLQGTSYNSPLHF. The CDR3, as DNA: TGCGCCAGCAGCTTGCAGGGGACCTCCTATAATTCACCCCTCCACTTT.

The rearrangement joins TRBV30 to TRBJ1-4; TRBD1 matches at 11 bases. The CDR3 sequence is 14 residues long. Germline V gene data show CDR1 as GTSNPN and CDR2 as SVGIG (reference sequence). Germline trimming cut 5 bases from V and 9 bases from J; bases unmatched to any gene: 8. CDR3 sequence: CAWDSGTGGKKLFF. For the CDR3, the DNA is TGTGCCTGGGACTCCGGGACAGGGGGGAAAAAACTGTTTTTT.

The chain has TRBV7-9 and TRBJ1-3; 8 nucleotides line up with TRBD1. V lost 4 bases to trimming and J lost 2 bases; unmatched junction nucleotides: 7. The germline V gene encodes CDR1 SEHNR and CDR2 FQNEAQ (reference sequence). The CDR3 length is 16 residues. For the CDR3, the DNA is TGTGCCAGCAGCTCCAGCGAGACAGGGGCTGGAAACACCATATATTTT. It encodes CASSSSETGAGNTIYF.

The V and J genes are TRBV28 and TRBJ2-2, with 9 bases matching TRBD2. Germline V gene sequence: CDR1 MDHEN, CDR2 SYDVKM. Unmatched junction bases numbered 5, after V lost 3 bases and J lost 0 bases. This CDR3 spans 17 amino acids. The CDR3 spells CASSLSASGTNTGELFF. The DNA for the CDR3 is TGTGCCAGCAGTTTGTCTGCTAGCGGGACGAACACCGGGGAGCTGTTTTTT.

The chain is built from TRBV24-1 and TRBJ1-4; a weak D match, TRBD1 (5 bases). Between the trimmed V and J ends, which lost 3 bases and 7 bases, there was a span of 14 bases. The CDR3 loop spans 15 amino acids. The V gene's germline CDR1 is KGHDR and CDR2 SFDVKD. The CDR3 region is CATSDPGGIGEKLFF. DNA for the CDR3: TGTGCCACCAGTGATCCCGGGGGGATAGGTGAAAAACTGTTTTTT.